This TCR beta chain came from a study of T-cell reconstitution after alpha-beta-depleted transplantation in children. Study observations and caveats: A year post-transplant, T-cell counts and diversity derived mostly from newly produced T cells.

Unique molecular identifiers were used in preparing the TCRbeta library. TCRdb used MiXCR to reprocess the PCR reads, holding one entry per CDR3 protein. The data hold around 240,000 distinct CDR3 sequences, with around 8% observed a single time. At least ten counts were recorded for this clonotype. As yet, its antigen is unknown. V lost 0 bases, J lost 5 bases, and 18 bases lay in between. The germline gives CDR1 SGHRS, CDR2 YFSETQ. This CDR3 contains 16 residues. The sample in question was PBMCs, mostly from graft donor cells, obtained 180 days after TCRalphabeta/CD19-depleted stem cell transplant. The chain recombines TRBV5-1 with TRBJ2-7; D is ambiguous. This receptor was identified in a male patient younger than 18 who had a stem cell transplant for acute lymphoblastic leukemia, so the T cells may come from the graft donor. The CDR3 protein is CASSLEERRIVHEQYF. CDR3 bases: TGCGCCAGCAGCTTGGAGGAGAGGAGAATTGTACACGAGCAGTACTTC.